Sequencing of this TCR beta chain was carried out in a study of T cell responses to AZD1222 COVID-19 vaccine. Study details: Second doses at about 4 or about 12 weeks were pooled.

Whole-study findings and limits: Clonal diversity may have been underestimated, and the donors were mostly white British, with more females than males. Regions left unmutated in variants are reportedly the target of nearly half of spike-specific TCRs. No day 14 peak samples; only post-peak repertoires were characterized.

Concerning this clone: Its antigen is undetermined.

Trimming took off 1 base at V and 1 base at J, with 7 bases between the two ends. In germline, CDR1 is SGHAT, CDR2 FQDESV (reference sequence). This CDR3 contains 14 residues. Here immunoSEQ multiplex PCR was the method, and the copy in TCRdb shows in-frame clones only, minus some. The profile shows 120,000 to 150,000 clones, more than 85% of them singletons. The sequence was collected from an adult in good health. This specimen was peripheral blood, taken on day 0 of AZD1222 vaccination. This sequence joins TRBV11-1 and TRBJ1-1; D may be TRBD1 (5 bases). CDR3 amino acids: CASSLGTRNTEAFF. The CDR3 nucleotides are TGTGCCAGCAGCTTAGGGACACGGAACACTGAAGCTTTCTTT.